The 22 T cell receptor beta chains below were found in one sample sequenced in a study of OX40 agonist ivuxolimab in advanced cancers. Sequenced by immunoSEQ multiplex PCR; TCRdb stores in-frame clones only, minus some. Of some 61,000 clones detected, 75% to 80% appear once; the ten largest clones hold 1.5% to 2%. The sample here was CD4+ or CD8+ T cells sorted from blood, taken in a trial of the OX40 agonist ivuxolimab. These receptors were taken from an adult with an advanced solid tumor such as melanoma, head and neck, liver or kidney cancer.

The V gene is TRBV7-8, the J gene TRBJ2-3; possible D gene TRBD1, 6 bases. The CDR3 totals 16 residues. The V and J ends lost 2 bases and 6 bases respectively, with 18 bases between them. Germline loops: CDR1 SGHVS, CDR2 FQNEAQ. The CDR3 loop is CASSLIRRGSSDTQYF. The CDR3 DNA follows: TGTGCCAGCAGCTTAATTCGCAGGGGAAGCTCCGATACGCAGTATTTT. Full variable domain (rest looked up from reference TRBV7-8 and TRBJ2-3): GAGVSQSPRYKVAKRGQDVALRCDPISGHVSLFWYQQALGQGPEFLTYFQNEAQLDKSGLPSDRFFAERPEGSVSTLKIQRTQQEDSAVYLCASSLIRRGSSDTQYFGPGTRLTVL.

This clone came up once. The chain's CDR3 is CSVSTGRDQPQHF. DNA of the CDR3: TGCAGCGTTAGCACCGGCCGAGACCAGCCCCAGCATTTT. The chain joins TRBV29-1 to TRBJ1-5, with D unresolved. The CDR3 has 13 amino acids. From germline, CDR1 is SQVTM and CDR2 ANQGSEA. Trimming shortened V by 5 bases and J by 7 bases, and 15 bases separated the two germline ends.

The chain combines TRBV11-2 with TRBJ1-2; D is ambiguous. This CDR3 spans 15 amino acids. From germline, CDR1 is SGHAT and CDR2 FQNNGV. V lost 0 bases, J lost 2 bases, and 10 bases lay in between. CDR3 DNA: TGTGCCAGCAGCTTAGACCATACTACAAACTATGGCTACACCTTC. Protein sequence: CASSLDHTTNYGYTF.

The chain links TRBV30 to TRBJ1-1, with a tentative D call TRBD1 (6 bases). Per germline, CDR1 GTSNPN and CDR2 SVGIG (reference sequence). The CDR3 loop spans 13 amino acids. Trimming stripped 2 bases from V and 4 bases from J, with 11 bases between. CDR3 sequence: CAWSSQGGTEAFF. In DNA, the CDR3 is TGTGCCTGGAGTTCACAGGGAGGCACTGAAGCTTTCTTT.

V and J are TRBV30 and TRBJ2-7, with 8 bases identical to TRBD1. Germline CDR1 is GTSNPN and CDR2 is SVGIG (reference sequence). The J segment lost 0 bases and the V segment lost 0 bases, leaving 1 base of the junction unmatched. CDR3 size: 14 residues. CDR3 loop: CAWSVDRGSYEQYF. The CDR3 DNA is TGTGCCTGGAGTGTAGACAGGGGCTCCTACGAGCAGTACTTC.

J is TRBJ2-7 and V is TRBV28; 9 nucleotides agree with TRBD2. In germline, CDR1 is MDHEN, CDR2 SYDVKM. J lost 8 bases, V lost 2 bases, and 10 bases had no gene match. The CDR3 spans 15 residues. The CDR3 loop reads CASSLDLAGEGKQYF. The CDR3 nucleotides are TGTGCCAGCAGTTTAGACTTAGCGGGAGAAGGAAAGCAGTACTTC.

V and J are TRBV11-3 and TRBJ2-7, with 7 bases that match TRBD1. CDR3 size: 14 residues. Unmatched junction bases numbered 6, after V lost 2 bases and J lost 5 bases. CDR1 and CDR2 (germline): SGHNT, YENEEA. The CDR3 DNA reads TGTGCCAGCAGCTTATTTACAGGGGCTGACGAGCAGTACTTC. Translating it yields CASSLFTGADEQYF. Using reference TRBV11-3 and TRBJ2-7 for the parts outside the CDR3, the full variable domain is EAGVVQSPRYKIIEKKQPVAFWCNPISGHNTLYWYLQNLGQGPELLIRYENEEAVDDSQLPKDRFSAERLKGVDSTLKIQPAELGDSAVYLCASSLFTGADEQYFGPGTRLTVT.

The J gene is TRBJ2-1, the V gene TRBV11-2; unclear D gene. V was clipped by 6 bases and J by 7 bases, with 13 bases between them. Germline assignment: CDR1 SGHAT and CDR2 FQNNGV. This CDR3 region has 13 residues. In DNA, the CDR3 is TGTGCCAGCAGTCTCCCCCAAGGGAATGAGCAGTTCTTC. This encodes CASSLPQGNEQFF.

CDR3 sequence reads: CAWSVGGATEAFF. CDR3 nucleotide sequence: TGTGCCTGGAGTGTAGGGGGGGCGACTGAAGCTTTCTTT. This chain joins TRBV30 and TRBJ1-1; D may be TRBD1 (6 bases). V was clipped by 0 bases and J by 5 bases, with 10 bases between them. This CDR3 is built from 13 residues. Looked up from germline, CDR1 is GTSNPN and CDR2 is SVGIG (reference sequence).

The genes are TRBV7-2 and TRBJ2-5; 7 bases align to TRBD1. Germline V gives CDR1 SGHTA, CDR2 FQGNSA. The CDR3 runs to 15 residues. J lost 5 bases, V lost 7 bases, and 13 bases had no gene match. CDR3 region: CASKTATGWAETQYF. The DNA for the CDR3 is TGTGCCAGCAAGACGGCGACAGGGTGGGCGGAGACCCAGTACTTC.

The chain employs TRBV5-1 and TRBJ1-1; no reliable D call. Germline CDR1 reads SGHRS; CDR2 reads YFSETQ. V lost 5 bases, J lost 2 bases, and 13 bases lay in between. The CDR3 loop spans 14 amino acids. The CDR3 DNA sequence: TGCGCCAGCAGACAAACCGGGGAAAACACTGAAGCTTTCTTT. It is translated as CASRQTGENTEAFF.

This chain links TRBV18 with TRBJ1-2; D is uncertain. With 3 bases removed from V and 5 bases from J, the gap between germline ends came to 13 bases. The CDR3 extends over 14 amino acids. CDR1 KGHSH and CDR2 LQKENI come from the germline V gene. The CDR3 loop is CASSPNSEPYGYTF. CDR3 sequence (DNA): TGTGCCAGCTCACCTAATTCCGAACCTTATGGCTACACCTTC.

The genes are TRBV6-1 and TRBJ2-7; D is perhaps TRBD1 (8 bases). The germline gives CDR1 MNHNS, CDR2 SASEGT. This CDR3 is built from 13 residues. Trimming removed 6 bases from V and 6 bases from J, with 15 bases in between. The CDR3 DNA is TGTGCCAGCAGCGCGACAGGGGAGGGCGAGCAGTACTTC. Protein product: CASSATGEGEQYF.

The genes are TRBV30 and TRBJ1-2; D is uncertain. Germline CDR1 reads GTSNPN; CDR2 reads SVGIG (reference sequence). The V and J ends lost 0 bases and 7 bases respectively, with 9 bases between them. The CDR3 runs 12 residues. The CDR3 DNA sequence: TGTGCCTGGAGTGTATCCGGGCTTGGCTACACCTTC. It codes for CAWSVSGLGYTF.

The CDR3 is CASSPEGGSTEAFF. The CDR3 DNA sequence: TGTGCCAGTAGTCCTGAGGGAGGATCCACTGAAGCTTTCTTT. This chain joins TRBV19 and TRBJ1-1; no reliable D call. Trimming shortened V by 5 bases and J by 4 bases, and 14 bases separated the two germline ends. The CDR3 runs to 14 residues. Per the germline V gene, CDR1 is LNHDA and CDR2 is SQIVND (reference sequence). Full variable domain (remainder filled in from reference TRBV19 and TRBJ1-1): DGGITQSPKYLFRKEGQNVTLSCEQNLNHDAMYWYRQDPGQGLRLIYYSQIVNDFQKGDIAEGYSVSREKKESFPLTVTSAQKNPTAFYLCASSPEGGSTEAFFGQGTRLTVV.

V gene TRBV6-6 combines with J gene TRBJ1-1, with a possible D match to TRBD1 (6 bases). Germline CDR1 MNHNY, CDR2 SVGAGI (reference sequence). Trimming removed 4 bases at V and 3 bases at J, with 12 bases between. There are 14 residues in the CDR3. In nucleotides, the CDR3 is TGTGCCAGCAGTTCACAGGGTGGGGACACTGAAGCTTTCTTT. Protein sequence: CASSSQGGDTEAFF.

The chain has TRBV2 and TRBJ2-2, with D possibly TRBD1 on 6 matching bases. Trimming pared 6 bases from V and 8 bases from J, leaving 13 bases between. Germline V gene lookup returns CDR1 SNHLY and CDR2 FYNNEI. The CDR3 covers 13 residues. Here the CDR3 reads CASRGHTEGELFF. CDR3 coding DNA: TGTGCCAGCAGGGGACACACGGAGGGGGAGCTGTTTTTT.

This rearrangement joins TRBV11-3 to TRBJ2-2; 7 nucleotides match TRBD1. Germline V gene data show CDR1 as SGHNT and CDR2 as YENEEA. The V gene end was trimmed by 1 base and the J gene end by 2 bases; junction bases not matched to a gene: 1. CDR3 length: 15 residues. CDR3 in amino acids: CASSLAGGNTGELFF. The CDR3 DNA reads as TGTGCCAGCAGCTTAGCAGGGGGTAACACCGGGGAGCTGTTTTTT.

This clone turned up a few times. The V gene is TRBV10-2, the J gene TRBJ2-1; a weak D match, TRBD2 (9 bases). Germline loops: CDR1 WSHSY, CDR2 SAAADI. Trimming shortened V by 6 bases and J by 8 bases, and 14 bases separated the two germline ends. The CDR3 length is 13 residues. CDR3: CASRLAGQDEQFF. CDR3 DNA sequence: TGCGCCAGCAGGCTAGCGGGACAGGATGAGCAGTTCTTC.

The V gene is TRBV7-9, the J gene TRBJ1-2; 11 bases line up with TRBD1. The V gene's germline CDR1 is SEHNR and CDR2 FQNEAQ (reference sequence). There are 14 residues in the CDR3. Trimming took 3 bases from V and 4 from J; bases not matched to a gene: 1. The CDR3 here is CASSLGTGGYGYTF. DNA of the CDR3: TGTGCCAGCAGCTTGGGGACAGGGGGCTATGGCTACACCTTC.

J is TRBJ2-1 and V is TRBV28; 11 bases map to TRBD2. CDR1 and CDR2 (germline): MDHEN, SYDVKM. CDR3 size: 15 residues. Trimming at V came to 5 bases and at J to 6 bases, leaving 6 bases not matched to a gene. In nucleotides, the CDR3 is TGTGCCAGCAGTGACACTAGCGGGAGTGGCAATGAGCAGTTCTTC. Translating it yields CASSDTSGSGNEQFF.

V and J are TRBV21-1 and TRBJ2-7; the D call TRBD2 from the table was never checked on the DNA. TRBV21-1 is annotated as a pseudogene. The CDR3 has 13 amino acids. CDR3 coding DNA: TGTGCCAGAGAGGGACTAGCCCTCCACGAGCAGTACTTC. Its protein is CAREGLALHEQYF.